A single sample gave rise to the 25 T cell receptor beta chains below, sequenced in a study of technical replicates of blood from several donors. Clones were sequenced by immunoSEQ multiplex PCR, and TCRdb holds only the in-frame ones, with some missing. There are roughly 12,000 clones in the sample; approximately 94% occur only once, and over 5.5% lies in the top ten. Sample: PBMCs. The receptors originated from a human donor in good health.

The chain recombines TRBV7-9 with TRBJ1-5, with D possibly TRBD1 on 6 matching bases. Per germline, CDR1 SEHNR and CDR2 FQNEAQ (reference sequence). The CDR3 totals 14 residues. Trimming removed 3 bases at V and 5 bases at J, with 11 bases between. Written as DNA, the CDR3 is TGTGCCAGCAGCTTCGGACAGCTGGATCAGCCCCAGCATTTT. Translation: CASSFGQLDQPQHF.

CDR3 sequence: CASSPRTSANEQFF. The CDR3 region has the DNA TGTGCCAGCAGCCCGCGGACTAGCGCCAATGAGCAGTTCTTC. The rearrangement joins TRBV9 to TRBJ2-1, with TRBD2 matching over 9 bases. The CDR3 consists of 14 residues. The trim removed 4 bases at V and 6 bases at J, leaving 5 bases unmatched. Germline loops: CDR1 SGDLS, CDR2 YYNGEE.

The V gene is TRBV7-9, the J gene TRBJ1-1; D is possibly TRBD1 (5 bases). The V end lost 0 bases, the J end lost 4 bases, and 9 bases lay between the germline ends. The germline V gene encodes CDR1 SEHNR and CDR2 FQNEAQ (reference sequence). The length of the CDR3 is 14 residues. CDR3 nucleotides: TGTGCCAGCAGCTTAGCGACGGGGGTCACTGAAGCTTTCTTT. This gives the protein CASSLATGVTEAFF.

The V gene is TRBV20-1, the J gene TRBJ1-5; D gene uncertain. This CDR3 is built from 10 residues. The V gene's germline CDR1 is DFQATT and CDR2 SNEGSKA (reference sequence). The V gene lost 3 bases and the J gene lost 11 bases, with 8 bases spanning the gap. The CDR3 sequence: CSASRNAQHF. The DNA of the CDR3 is TGCAGTGCTAGCAGGAATGCCCAGCATTTT.

The V and J genes are TRBV5-1 and TRBJ1-5; D ambiguous. CDR1 is SGHRS and CDR2 is YFSETQ in the germline V gene. This CDR3 has 13 amino acids. Deletions cut 0 bases from V and 5 bases from J, with 6 bases between. Written as DNA, the CDR3 is TGCGCCAGCAGCTTGGCCCTCGATCAGCCCCAGCATTTT. Its protein is CASSLALDQPQHF.

This chain joins TRBV5-1 and TRBJ1-1; 10 nucleotides agree with TRBD1. This CDR3 has 16 amino acids. The germline CDR1 and CDR2 sequences are SGHRS and YFSETQ. After removal of 5 bases from V and 1 base from J, the junction contained 8 bases not matched to a gene. This chain's CDR3 is CASRTDRGRGNTEAFF. The CDR3, as DNA: TGCGCCAGCAGGACAGACAGGGGGCGCGGGAACACTGAAGCTTTCTTT.

The chain employs TRBV9 and TRBJ2-7; no clear D. Germline lookup yields CDR1 SGDLS and CDR2 YYNGEE. V shed 0 bases and J shed 0 bases, with 7 bases lying between them. The CDR3 contains 14 residues. CDR3 residues: CASSVAESSYEQYF. The CDR3, as DNA: TGTGCCAGCAGCGTAGCTGAGAGCTCCTACGAGCAGTACTTC.

The chain employs TRBV6-1 and TRBJ2-7, with D perhaps TRBD2 (5 bases). V was cut by 4 bases and J by 2 bases, with 15 bases left in between. Germline V lookup: CDR1 MNHNS, CDR2 SASEGT. The CDR3 spans 15 residues. CDR3 nucleotides: TGTGCCAGCAGTGTCGAGTCCGGGGTTACCTACGAGCAGTACTTC. This translates into CASSVESGVTYEQYF.

This clone was picked up one time. This sequence joins TRBV5-1 and TRBJ1-2; 7 bases match TRBD1. Germline V gives CDR1 SGHRS, CDR2 YFSETQ. This CDR3 has 14 amino acids. With V trimmed by 4 bases and J by 4 bases, 7 bases remained unmatched. In nucleotides, the CDR3 is TGCGCCAGCAGCCCCCCAGGGGGTGGCTATGGCTACACCTTC. Amino acid sequence: CASSPPGGGYGYTF.

The chain couples TRBV27 to TRBJ2-1; 10 bases map to TRBD2. From germline, CDR1 is MNHEY and CDR2 SMNVEV (reference sequence). The V gene end was trimmed by 3 bases and the J gene end by 2 bases; junction bases not matched to a gene: 7. The CDR3 spans 17 residues. The CDR3 DNA reads as TGTGCCAGCAGTTTCCCCGGACTAGCGGAGGCCTACAATGAGCAGTTCTTC. Translating it yields CASSFPGLAEAYNEQFF.

J is TRBJ2-1 and V is TRBV2; D is uncertain. V lost 2 bases, J lost 8 bases, and 10 bases lay in between. Germline V gene lookup returns CDR1 SNHLY and CDR2 FYNNEI. There are 13 residues in the CDR3. CDR3 DNA sequence: TGTGCCAGCAGTGAATTGGAGCCCCATGAGCAGTTCTTC. Its protein is CASSELEPHEQFF.

V usage is TRBV29-1 and J usage is TRBJ2-1; 8 bases match TRBD2. The germline V gene has CDR1 SQVTM and CDR2 ANQGSEA. V gave up 1 base and J gave up 3 bases; unmatched junction bases: 8. The CDR3 sequence is 16 residues long. CDR3 sequence reads: CSVEGISGNHYNEQFF. In DNA form, the CDR3 reads TGCAGCGTTGAAGGAATTAGCGGGAACCACTACAATGAGCAGTTCTTC.

The chain carries TRBV11-3 and TRBJ1-2; 7 bases align to TRBD1. The CDR3 runs to 15 residues. Unmatched junction bases numbered 9, after V lost 5 bases and J lost 3 bases. Germline-derived CDR1 and CDR2 are SGHNT and YENEEA. The CDR3 loop is CASSAVSGQYYGYTF. CDR3 coding DNA: TGTGCCAGCAGCGCTGTTTCGGGACAGTACTATGGCTACACCTTC.

The V call is TRBV10-2, the J call TRBJ2-1, with D tentatively TRBD2 (5 bases). Looked up from germline, CDR1 is WSHSY and CDR2 is SAAADI. Trimming pared 10 bases from V and 7 bases from J, leaving 23 bases between. The CDR3 covers 15 residues. As DNA, the CDR3 is TGCGCCACCCAATTAAGCGGCGCGTCTGGGAATGAGCAGTTCTTC. Its protein is CATQLSGASGNEQFF.

In its sample, this clone was seen once. The rearrangement links TRBV30 to TRBJ2-7; 7 positions match TRBD2. The CDR3 contains 13 residues. Trimming took 5 bases from V and 1 from J; bases not matched to a gene: 5. Germline V gene data show CDR1 as GTSNPN and CDR2 as SVGIG (reference sequence). The CDR3 region is CAWDLGGSYEQYF. The CDR3 nucleotides are TGTGCCTGGGACCTGGGAGGGTCCTACGAGCAGTACTTC.

The J gene is TRBJ2-5, the V gene TRBV6-5; 7 nucleotides match TRBD2. With 4 bases clipped from V and 3 bases from J, the junction kept 8 bases outside the gene matches. From germline, CDR1 is MNHEY and CDR2 SVGAGI. The CDR3 sequence is 15 residues long. CDR3: CASSLFRGVEETQYF. The CDR3, as DNA: TGTGCCAGCAGTTTATTCCGGGGGGTAGAAGAGACCCAGTACTTC.

The gene calls are TRBV2 and TRBJ2-3; 10 nucleotides match TRBD1. Germline lookup yields CDR1 SNHLY and CDR2 FYNNEI. Unmatched junction bases numbered 3, after V lost 5 bases and J lost 1 base. The CDR3 covers 15 residues. The CDR3 protein is CASSRDRGRTDTQYF. Here the CDR3 DNA reads TGTGCCAGCAGTCGCGACAGGGGGCGCACAGATACGCAGTATTTT.

The chain employs TRBV29-1 and TRBJ2-6; TRBD2 aligns across 12 bases. The germline CDR1 and CDR2 sequences are SQVTM and ANQGSEA. The CDR3 is 16 residues long. V lost 6 bases to trimming and J lost 4 bases; unmatched junction nucleotides: 7. As DNA, the CDR3 is TGCAGCGTCGTGCTAGCGGGAGGGCCGGGGGCCAACGTCCTGACTTTC. This gives the protein CSVVLAGGPGANVLTF.

The V and J genes are TRBV7-6 and TRBJ2-7; 13 nucleotides line up with TRBD2. V lost 4 bases and J lost 5; bases outside the gene matches: 8. Germline V CDR1 and CDR2: SGHVS, FNYEAQ. The CDR3 is 16 amino acids. The chain's CDR3 is CASSSWTSGSGDEQYF. DNA for the CDR3: TGTGCCAGCAGCTCCTGGACTAGCGGGAGTGGCGACGAGCAGTACTTC.

This clone was seen a few times. The conserved final phenylalanine or tryptophan is absent from the CDR3, which likely points to a read error. The limits of the CDR3 on the DNA are not certain, so only TCRdb's listed CDR3 is given. The J gene is TRBJ2-4, the V gene TRBV11-2; TRBD2, the table's D call, was not compared with the DNA. From germline, CDR1 is SGHAT and CDR2 FQNNGV. The CDR3 length is 12 residues, termini included. Here the CDR3 reads CASSSEGTGVSL.

V and J are TRBV6-1 and TRBJ2-3, with 14 nucleotides matching TRBD2. The CDR3 covers 15 residues. Germline lookup yields CDR1 MNHNS and CDR2 SASEGT. Trimming cost V 6 bases and J 6 bases; bases outside gene matches: 5. CDR3 sequence reads: CASRPGLAGEDTQYF. CDR3 nucleotides: TGTGCCAGCAGACCGGGACTAGCGGGAGAGGATACGCAGTATTTT.

The chain joins TRBV30 to TRBJ2-7; D gene uncertain. Trimming took off 3 bases at V and 1 base at J, with 7 bases between the two ends. Germline V gene sequence: CDR1 GTSNPN, CDR2 SVGIG (reference sequence). This CDR3 has 12 residues. The CDR3 protein is CAWSRQSYEQYF. CDR3 bases: TGTGCCTGGAGCAGGCAATCCTACGAGCAGTACTTC.

The chain is built from TRBV27 and TRBJ1-1; tentatively, D is TRBD1 (6 bases). Trimming took off 5 bases at V and 1 base at J, with 17 bases between the two ends. Germline V gives CDR1 MNHEY, CDR2 SMNVEV (reference sequence). This CDR3 comprises 16 residues. This CDR3 is CASSPGGGWGNTEAFF. The CDR3 coding sequence is TGTGCCAGCAGTCCCGGGGGGGGCTGGGGGAACACTGAAGCTTTCTTT.

V gene TRBV2 combines with J gene TRBJ2-3; D might be TRBD2 (6 bases). The V end lost 3 bases, the J end lost 1 base, and 20 bases lay between the germline ends. The V gene's germline CDR1 is SNHLY and CDR2 FYNNEI. This CDR3 comprises 18 residues. The CDR3 DNA reads TGTGCCAGCAGTGAGACGGTCGGAGGGGTAGGGGGCACAGATACGCAGTATTTT. Residues: CASSETVGGVGGTDTQYF.

This chain links TRBV4-1 with TRBJ2-7; 10 bases are shared with TRBD1. CDR1 is MGHRA, CDR2 YSYEKL, per germline. This CDR3 region has 18 residues. Trimming cost V 0 bases and J 2 bases; bases outside gene matches: 10. DNA for the CDR3: TGCGCCAGCAGCCAAGATTCGGTGGGGACAGGGGTCCCCTACGAGCAGTACTTC. Protein: CASSQDSVGTGVPYEQYF.